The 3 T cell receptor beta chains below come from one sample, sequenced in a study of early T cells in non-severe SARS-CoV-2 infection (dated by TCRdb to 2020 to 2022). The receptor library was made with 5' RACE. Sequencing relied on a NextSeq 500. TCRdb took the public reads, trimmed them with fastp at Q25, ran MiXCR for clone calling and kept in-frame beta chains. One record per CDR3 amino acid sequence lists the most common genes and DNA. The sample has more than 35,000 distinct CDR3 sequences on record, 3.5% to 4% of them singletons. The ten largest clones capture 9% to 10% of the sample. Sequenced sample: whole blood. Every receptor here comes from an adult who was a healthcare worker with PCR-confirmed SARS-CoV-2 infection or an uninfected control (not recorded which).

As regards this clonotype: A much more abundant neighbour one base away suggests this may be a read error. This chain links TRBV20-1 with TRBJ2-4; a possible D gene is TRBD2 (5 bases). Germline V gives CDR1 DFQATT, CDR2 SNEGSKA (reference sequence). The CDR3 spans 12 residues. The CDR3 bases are TGCAGTACTAGAGATTTCAACCACATTCAGTACTTC. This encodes CSTRDFNHIQYF.

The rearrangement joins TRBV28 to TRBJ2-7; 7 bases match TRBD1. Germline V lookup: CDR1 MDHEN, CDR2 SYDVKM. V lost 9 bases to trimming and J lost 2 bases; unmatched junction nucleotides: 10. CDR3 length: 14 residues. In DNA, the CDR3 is TGTGCCAGTCGCTTACAGGGGAGCACCTACGAGCAGTACGTC. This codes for CASRLQGSTYEQYV.

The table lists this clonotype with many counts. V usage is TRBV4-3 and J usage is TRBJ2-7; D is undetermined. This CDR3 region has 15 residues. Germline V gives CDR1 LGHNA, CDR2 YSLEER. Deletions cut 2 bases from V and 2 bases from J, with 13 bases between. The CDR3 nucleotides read TGCGCCAGCAGCCAATCTGGCCAGGCCCCCTACGAGCAGTACTTC. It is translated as CASSQSGQAPYEQYF.